The entry below describes one T cell receptor (beta chain). TCRdb fed the RT-PCR reads into MiXCR, producing one record per CDR3 protein. The profile shows about 680,000 distinct CDR3 sequences, more than 13% of them singletons. Germline V lookup: CDR1 DFQATT, CDR2 SNEGSKA (reference sequence). V dropped 2 bases and J dropped 1 base, with 14 bases sitting between them. This CDR3 is built from 15 residues. The specimen sequenced was memory CD4+ T cells from blood. The chain joins TRBV20-1 to TRBJ2-5; D not resolved. This receptor was identified in a female donor in good health, serving as a healthy control. In DNA, the CDR3 is TGCAGTGCTAGAAGGTCTGAGATTCGCCAAGAGACCCAGTACTTC. Translation gives CSARRSEIRQETQYF.